This TCR beta chain was sequenced for a study of T-cell memory formation after mild COVID-19. TCRdb re-called the 5' RACE reads with MiXCR, one entry per CDR3 protein. The sample has some 210,000 distinct CDR3 sequences; 15% to 20% are singletons. This clonotype was counted between two and nine times. Germline CDR1 and CDR2: MNHEY and SVGAGI. V lost 6 bases and J lost 7; bases outside the gene matches: 10. The CDR3 length is 14 residues. This clonotype was obtained from an adult woman who had mild COVID-19 (a few samples of this study predate the infection). Cell type and time point are not known. Sequenced sample: PBMCs or a T cell subset sorted from them (not recorded which). The chain recombines TRBV6-5 with TRBJ1-2, with 8 positions matching TRBD1. CDR3 DNA sequence: TGTGCCAGCAGAAAGCAGGGGGCCTGGGGTGGCTACACCTTC. Protein sequence: CASRKQGAWGGYTF.